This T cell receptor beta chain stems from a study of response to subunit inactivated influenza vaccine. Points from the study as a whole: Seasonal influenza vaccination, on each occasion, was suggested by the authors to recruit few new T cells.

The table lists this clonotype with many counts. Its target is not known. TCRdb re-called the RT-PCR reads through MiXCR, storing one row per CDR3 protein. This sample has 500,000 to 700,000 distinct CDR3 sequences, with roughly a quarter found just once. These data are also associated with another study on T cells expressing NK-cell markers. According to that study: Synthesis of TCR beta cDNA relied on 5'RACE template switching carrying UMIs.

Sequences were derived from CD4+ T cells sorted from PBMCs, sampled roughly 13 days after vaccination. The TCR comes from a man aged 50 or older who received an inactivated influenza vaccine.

This CDR3 is CASSLRDPSNTGELFF. CDR3 nucleotides: TGTGCCAGCAGTTTGAGGGATCCCTCGAACACCGGGGAGCTGTTTTTT. The V call is TRBV12-3 or TRBV12-4, the J call TRBJ2-2; D possibly corresponds to TRBD2 (5 bases). The V end lost 3 bases, the J end lost 0 bases, and 11 bases lay between the germline ends. This CDR3 contains 16 residues.